This TCR beta chain was recovered during a study of CD8 T cells in Susac syndrome. RNA, at about 0.45 to 1 ug, was reverse transcribed with random hexamers. TCRdb processed the immunoSEQ multiplex PCR reads anew with MiXCR; each CDR3 protein has one entry. The sample lists 70,000 to 85,000 distinct CDR3 sequences, roughly 96% occurring once. High-throughput TCR beta sequencing covered peripheral CD8+ and CD4+ T cells. The CDR3 consists of 14 residues. V trimming: 7 bases; J trimming: 1 base; junction bases outside the gene matches: 4. CDR1 and CDR2 from the germline V gene are SGHRS and YFSETQ. This clonotype was obtained from a human donor with Susac syndrome. The J gene is TRBJ2-2, the V gene TRBV5-1; 7 bases are a match to TRBD2. The sample taken for sequencing was CD8+ T cells from PBMCs. CDR3 DNA: TGCGCCAGCGGGCAGCGGGAGAACACCGGGGAGCTGTTTTTT. This translates into CASGQRENTGELFF.